These 5 T cell receptor beta chains came from one sample sequenced in a study of blood T cells in healthy people across ages. Alongside a J-beta primer mix, a sample-barcoded 5' primer served in a second PCR lasting about 7 to 11 cycles. One entry per CDR3 protein results from TCRdb running MiXCR on the 5' RACE reads. Of 780,000 or so distinct CDR3 sequences detected, more than 50% appear once; the ten largest clones hold around 25%. Sequencing input: blood. These receptors were collected from a middle-aged man in good health.

The chain uses TRBV6-2 or TRBV6-3 and TRBJ2-7; TRBD2 matches at 12 bases. Trimming took 5 bases from V and 1 from J; bases not matched to a gene: 12. The CDR3 contains 18 residues. Germline CDR1 MNHEY, CDR2 SVGEGT. The CDR3 protein is CASSTLRQLAGGSYEQYF. The CDR3 DNA is TGTGCCAGCAGTACCCTACGCCAACTAGCGGGAGGATCCTACGAGCAGTACTTC.

In its sample, this clonotype was seen a few times. V gene TRBV28 combines with J gene TRBJ2-6; 9 positions match TRBD1. The length of the CDR3 is 19 residues. Germline trimming cut 2 bases from V and 2 bases from J; bases unmatched to any gene: 10. Germline-derived CDR1 and CDR2 are MDHEN and SYDVKM. CDR3 amino acids: CASSLHAGTGTPGANVLTF. CDR3 bases: TGTGCCAGCAGTTTACACGCCGGGACAGGGACCCCTGGGGCCAACGTCCTGACTTTC.

This sequence joins TRBV9 and TRBJ2-1, with 12 bases identical to TRBD2. CDR1 is SGDLS, CDR2 YYNGEE, per germline. The V segment lost 2 bases and the J segment 1 base; nucleotides outside the gene matches: 10. The CDR3 length is 19 residues. CDR3 protein: CASSVGLAGIGTSYNEQFF. The CDR3 DNA reads TGTGCCAGCAGCGTCGGACTAGCGGGAATAGGAACTTCCTACAATGAGCAGTTCTTC.

This chain connects TRBV6-2 or TRBV6-3 to TRBJ1-2; a possible D gene is TRBD1 (5 bases). Between the trimmed V and J ends, which lost 0 bases and 4 bases, there was a span of 9 bases. Germline values: CDR1 MNHEY, CDR2 SVGEGT. The CDR3 runs to 14 residues. The CDR3 loop is CASSYSGGTYGYTF. The CDR3 nucleotides are TGTGCCAGCAGTTACTCGGGGGGAACCTATGGCTACACCTTC.

The chain employs TRBV6-5 and TRBJ1-1, with D uncertain. V was shortened by 2 bases and J by 4 bases, with 8 bases between the two germline ends. CDR3 length: 13 amino acids. Germline CDR1 and CDR2: MNHEY and SVGAGI. CDR3 sequence: CASSYLSSTEAFF. The CDR3 DNA follows: TGTGCCAGCAGTTACCTCAGTAGCACTGAAGCTTTCTTT.